This T cell receptor (beta chain) was sequenced in a study of CD8+ T cells in alopecia areata. Treatment: oral pan-JAK inhibitor, 5-10 mg twice daily. Investigators sorted PBMCs to obtain both CD4+ and CD8+ T cells. There are 15 residues in the CDR3. Germline V gene sequence: CDR1 LGHNA, CDR2 YSLEER. Trimming stripped 1 base from V and 6 bases from J, with 12 bases between. It was cDNA, reverse transcribed from extracted RNA, that served as the sequencing template. Sequenced by immunoSEQ multiplex PCR; TCRdb stores in-frame clones only, minus some. Among about 140,000 clones, roughly 82% were seen once, and the ten largest hold approximately 25%.

Sequenced material: CD8+ T cells sorted from blood, taken at week 4, from a patient treated with tofacitinib. The sequence came from a human donor with alopecia areata. The chain has TRBV4-3 and TRBJ2-2; D gene uncertain. The CDR3 coding sequence is TGCGCCAGCAGCCAAGCGGGCGCGAGTGCCGGGGAGCTGTTTTTT. It translates to CASSQAGASAGELFF.